The 26 T cell receptor beta chains reported below all come from one sample, sequenced in a study of T cells in Graves' hyperthyroidism and ophthalmopathy. TCR beta CDR3 region amplification was performed from RNA transcripts. With the HTBI primer set, the TCR CDR3 went through a first round of RT-PCR. From the multiplex PCR reads, TCRdb called clonotypes with MiXCR, one entry per CDR3 protein. Counted here are more than 300,000 distinct CDR3 sequences, about 13% occurring once; the ten biggest clones make up about 9.1%. Sequencing used blood. The receptor source for this set is a woman aged 18-29 years with Graves' hyperthyroidism.

The table lists this clonotype with many counts. This chain uses TRBV7-3 with TRBJ2-3; 8 bases line up with TRBD2. Trimming cost V 5 bases and J 0 bases; bases outside gene matches: 4. The CDR3 has 15 residues. Germline CDR1 reads SGHTA; CDR2 reads FQGTGA. The CDR3: CASSQSGGSTDTQYF. The CDR3 DNA sequence: TGTGCCAGCAGCCAGAGCGGGGGTAGCACAGATACGCAGTATTTT.

This clonotype was seen ten or more times. The genes are TRBV28 and TRBJ2-7; D remains ambiguous. This CDR3 contains 14 residues. Germline V CDR1 and CDR2: MDHEN, SYDVKM. Trimming left V 5 bases short and J 2 bases short, with 13 bases between. The CDR3 DNA is TGTGCCAGCAGTGCCCGCTTTAGAACCTACGAGCAGTACTTC. Its translation is CASSARFRTYEQYF.

There are many counts of this clonotype. The chain carries TRBV20-1 and TRBJ2-1; D ambiguous. Germline V lookup: CDR1 DFQATT, CDR2 SNEGSKA (reference sequence). This CDR3 is 15 amino acids long. The germline V and J ends were trimmed by 3 bases and 4 bases, with 16 bases remaining between them. The DNA for the CDR3 is TGCAGTGCTAGGGCGGTCCGCGAATTATACAATGAGCAGTTCTTC. It is translated as CSARAVRELYNEQFF.

Many counts were recorded for this clonotype. The rearrangement links TRBV12-3 or TRBV12-4 to TRBJ1-1; weak D call: TRBD1 (6 bases). V was trimmed by 1 base and J by 5 bases, leaving 11 bases between them. The CDR3 has 14 amino acids. Here the CDR3 reads CASSLGQGSTEAFF. CDR3 sequence (DNA): TGTGCCAGCAGTTTAGGGCAGGGGAGTACTGAAGCTTTCTTT.

The sample holds a few counts of this clonotype. The rearrangement links TRBV4-3 to TRBJ1-2, with TRBD1 matching over 7 bases. Germline values: CDR1 LGHNA, CDR2 YSLEER. The CDR3 contains 18 residues. V trimming: 4 bases; J trimming: 6 bases; junction bases outside the gene matches: 20. The CDR3 sequence: CASSLTGTASIYYDGYTF. CDR3 DNA sequence: TGCGCCAGCAGCCTTACCGGGACAGCCAGTATATATTATGATGGCTACACCTTC.

This clonotype was counted at least ten times. The chain uses TRBV20-1 and TRBJ1-5; no clear D gene. Looked up from germline, CDR1 is DFQATT and CDR2 is SNEGSKA (reference sequence). V was trimmed by 5 bases and J by 4 bases, leaving 12 bases between them. The CDR3 sequence is 13 residues long. CDR3 coding DNA: TGCAGTGCTTGGAGTGGGAGAAATCAGCCCCAGCATTTT. It is translated as CSAWSGRNQPQHF.

The genes are TRBV5-1 and TRBJ2-5; 7 bases line up with TRBD1. The CDR3 runs 15 residues. The J segment lost 5 bases and the V segment lost 4 bases, leaving 11 bases of the junction unmatched. The germline CDR1 and CDR2 sequences are SGHRS and YFSETQ. CDR3 protein: CASSTRQGQTETQYF. CDR3 nucleotide sequence: TGCGCCAGCAGCACTCGACAGGGTCAGACGGAGACCCAGTACTTC. Based on the CDR3 plus reference TRBV5-1 and TRBJ2-5, the full variable domain is KAGVTQTPRYLIKTRGQQVTLSCSPISGHRSVSWYQQTPGQGLQFLFEYFSETQRNKGNFPGRFSGRQFSNSRSEMNVSTLELGDSALYLCASSTRQGQTETQYFGPGTRLLVL.

In its sample, this clonotype was seen many times. The chain has TRBV7-2 and TRBJ2-7; 13 nucleotides match TRBD2. The trim removed 1 base at V and 5 bases at J, leaving 2 bases unmatched. This CDR3 comprises 15 residues. From germline, CDR1 is SGHTA and CDR2 FQGNSA. The CDR3 nucleotides read TGTGCCAGCAGCTTAGGACTAGCGGGAGGAAACGAGCAGTACTTC. It codes for CASSLGLAGGNEQYF.

This clonotype appeared many times. V is TRBV20-1 and J is TRBJ2-3; 10 nucleotides agree with TRBD2. V lost 6 bases, J lost 1 base, and 7 bases stayed unmatched. Per germline, CDR1 DFQATT and CDR2 SNEGSKA (reference sequence). The CDR3 runs 15 residues. The CDR3 sequence is CSASEREGGTDTQYF. In DNA form, the CDR3 reads TGCAGTGCCTCCGAGCGGGAGGGCGGCACAGATACGCAGTATTTT.

In its sample, this clonotype was seen many times. This sequence joins TRBV3-1 and TRBJ1-4; 7 positions agree with TRBD1. The CDR3 extends over 14 amino acids. Germline-derived CDR1 and CDR2 are LGHDT and YNNKEL (reference sequence). Trimming removed 4 bases from V and 8 bases from J; junction bases left unmatched: 7. CDR3 coding DNA: TGTGCCAGCAGCCCCGGGACAGCGGCGGAAAAACTGTTTTTT. It yields the protein CASSPGTAAEKLFF.

This clonotype was seen more than once but under ten times. The chain links TRBV5-5 to TRBJ2-2; TRBD2 agrees at 7 bases. After removal of 2 bases from V and 4 bases from J, the junction contained 2 bases not matched to a gene. Germline CDR1 SGHKS, CDR2 YYEKEE (reference sequence). This CDR3 is built from 14 residues. The CDR3 is CASSFGGGTGELFF. CDR3 nucleotides: TGTGCCAGCAGCTTTGGCGGGGGCACCGGGGAGCTGTTTTTT.

This clonotype occurred many times. The chain carries TRBV18 and TRBJ2-7; the D gene could be TRBD1 or TRBD2 (5 bases each). The CDR3 runs to 13 residues. With 6 bases removed from V and 6 bases from J, the gap between germline ends came to 15 bases. Per germline, CDR1 KGHSH and CDR2 LQKENI. In DNA form, the CDR3 reads TGTGCCAGCTCCCCCGGGGCAGGGAGCGAGCAGTACTTC. It translates to CASSPGAGSEQYF.

This clonotype appeared many times. The chain employs TRBV20-1 and TRBJ2-5, with TRBD1 matching over 8 bases. The CDR3 spans 12 residues. The V and J ends lost 5 bases and 3 bases, in that order; junction bases with no gene match: 2. CDR1 and CDR2 (germline): DFQATT, SNEGSKA (reference sequence). The CDR3, as DNA: TGCAGTGCTCAGACAGGGGAAGAGACCCAGTACTTC. The encoded protein is CSAQTGEETQYF.

In this sample, this clonotype turned up many times. This chain uses TRBV5-1 with TRBJ2-1; 10 bases fit TRBD2. Germline assignment: CDR1 SGHRS and CDR2 YFSETQ. This CDR3 region has 14 residues. The trim removed 4 bases at V and 12 bases at J, leaving 10 bases unmatched. Written as DNA, the CDR3 is TGCGCCAGCAGCCCGCCGGGGACTAGCGCCGCGCAGTTCTTC. It specifies CASSPPGTSAAQFF.

Ten or more counts support this clonotype. V gene TRBV2 combines with J gene TRBJ1-6, with TRBD1 as a possible D gene (6 bases). V dropped 3 bases and J dropped 6 bases, with 12 bases sitting between them. The germline CDR1 and CDR2 sequences are SNHLY and FYNNEI. CDR3 length: 15 residues. The CDR3 nucleotides are TGTGCCAGCAGTGAGCCGACAGGATTTAATTCACCCCTCCACTTT. This codes for CASSEPTGFNSPLHF.

This clonotype was counted at least ten times. The chain carries TRBV7-8 and TRBJ2-2; D perhaps matches TRBD2 (5 bases). With 6 bases removed from V and 6 bases from J, the gap between germline ends came to 14 bases. The CDR3 covers 14 residues. Germline V lookup: CDR1 SGHVS, CDR2 FQNEAQ. CDR3 nucleotide sequence: TGTGCCAGCAGTCCTGGACTTCAGCCCGGGGAGCTGTTTTTT. As protein: CASSPGLQPGELFF.

This clonotype was counted ten times or more. This chain joins TRBV11-2 and TRBJ2-5; a possible D gene is TRBD1 (6 bases). V lost 8 bases to trimming and J lost 5 bases, with 24 bases between them. This CDR3 has 16 residues. From germline, CDR1 is SGHAT and CDR2 FQNNGV. The CDR3, as DNA: TGTGCCAGCGGGTCTGCTACGGCAGGGGTACGGGAGACCCAGTACTTC. This codes for CASGSATAGVRETQYF.

This clonotype was counted only a few times. A read error is possible here, since a much larger clone lies one base away. V is TRBV2 and J is TRBJ2-2; 12 nucleotides agree with TRBD2. Per the germline V gene, CDR1 is SNHLY and CDR2 is FYNNEI. CDR3 length: 15 residues. For the CDR3, the DNA is TGTGCCAGCAGACGGACTAGCGGGGACACCGAGGAGCTGTTTTTT. The encoded protein is CASRRTSGDTEELFF.

V is TRBV15 and J is TRBJ1-5; D is unresolved. Looked up from germline, CDR1 is LNHNV and CDR2 is YYDKDF (reference sequence). Trimming removed 0 bases from V and 0 bases from J, with 6 bases in between. CDR3 length: 15 residues. In DNA, the CDR3 is TGTGCCACCAGCAGAGAACAGAATAGCAATCAGCCCCAGCATTTT. Amino acid sequence: CATSREQNSNQPQHF.

This clonotype was picked up many times. V is TRBV7-9 and J is TRBJ2-7; 7 nucleotides agree with TRBD1. Germline V gives CDR1 SEHNR, CDR2 FQNEAQ (reference sequence). CDR3 length: 12 amino acids. V dropped 4 bases and J dropped 6; count of bases not matched to a gene: 3. As DNA, the CDR3 is TGTGCCAGCAGCTACGGGACAGTCGAGCAGTACTTC. This encodes CASSYGTVEQYF.

CDR3 residues: CASSHRPTSGGPTQFF. CDR3 sequence (DNA): TGCGCCAGCAGCCACCGACCGACTAGCGGGGGACCAACGCAGTTCTTC. The V call is TRBV4-3, the J call TRBJ2-1; 12 bases are shared with TRBD2. Per the germline V gene, CDR1 is LGHNA and CDR2 is YSLEER. CDR3 length: 16 residues. Losses at the gene ends were 3 bases for V and 12 bases for J; bases not matched to a gene: 12.

This clonotype was seen ten or more times. The chain's CDR3 is CASSLGSGSGDTEAFF. In nucleotides, the CDR3 is TGTGCCAGCAGTTTAGGGTCCGGCTCAGGGGACACTGAAGCTTTCTTT. This chain links TRBV28 with TRBJ1-1; TRBD1 is a possible D gene (6 bases). V was cut by 2 bases and J by 3 bases, with 16 bases left in between. Looked up from germline, CDR1 is MDHEN and CDR2 is SYDVKM. This CDR3 has 16 amino acids.

This clonotype has a count of ten or more. The rearrangement joins TRBV27 to TRBJ2-1; D is uncertain. Between the trimmed V and J ends, which lost 0 bases and 6 bases, there was a span of 12 bases. The germline V gene encodes CDR1 MNHEY and CDR2 SMNVEV (reference sequence). The CDR3 contains 15 residues. The CDR3 region is CASSLSPSWGNEQFF. Here the CDR3 DNA reads TGTGCCAGCAGTTTATCGCCCAGCTGGGGCAATGAGCAGTTCTTC.

The table lists this clonotype with many counts. The DNA for the CDR3 is TGTGCCAGCAGGCGACTGGATTCACCCCTCCACTTT. Its protein product is CASRRLDSPLHF. The rearrangement uses TRBV2 and TRBJ1-6; D not certain. The CDR3 spans 12 residues. Looked up from germline, CDR1 is SNHLY and CDR2 is FYNNEI. V lost 6 bases to trimming and J lost 8 bases, with 8 bases between them.

The chain is built from TRBV24-1 and TRBJ2-1, with 11 nucleotides matching TRBD1. Germline CDR1 and CDR2: KGHDR and SFDVKD. Losses at the gene ends were 5 bases for V and 8 bases for J; bases not matched to a gene: 10. This CDR3 contains 16 residues. The CDR3 protein is CATSGTGGSLGDEQFF. Written as DNA, the CDR3 is TGTGCCACCAGTGGGACAGGGGGCAGCTTAGGGGATGAGCAGTTCTTC.

The gene calls are TRBV7-9 and TRBJ2-2; D uncertain. V shed 7 bases and J shed 11 bases, with 11 bases lying between them. The germline V gene has CDR1 SEHNR and CDR2 FQNEAQ (reference sequence). The CDR3 is made up of 11 amino acids. CDR3 amino acids: CASTFGPELFF. Here the CDR3 DNA reads TGTGCCAGCACCTTTGGTCCTGAGCTGTTTTTT.